The clone carrying this T cell receptor (beta chain) has only a few counts. The antigen remains undetermined. CDR1 and CDR2 (germline): LNHDA, SQIVND (reference sequence). J gave up 1 base and V 5 bases, and 4 bases lay outside the gene matches. This CDR3 region has 14 residues. The data were obtained in a study of molecular identifiers for immune sequencing clone quantification. Study-wide results and caveats: Highly expanded clone sizes could be underestimated by identical TCR molecules sharing a barcode. Jurkat TCR RNA that was spiked in from one cell was reportedly detectable among one million naive cells.

Previously reported methods and listed TCR primers produced the bulk TCR libraries. In TCRdb, the PCR reads were re-called with MiXCR into one record per CDR3 protein. In the table there are 55,000 to 75,000 distinct CDR3 sequences, roughly 18% of which are singletons. RNA fractions of 10%, 30% or 50% and roughly 20,000 to 1,000,000 sorted cells were the source of naive CD8 libraries. This TCR came from a human donor in good health. Some libraries in this study had Jurkat cell RNA spiked in. The sequenced sample consisted of naive CD8+ T cells from blood, with Jurkat cell RNA spiked in. Subset indicated: FACS-sorted CD8+CD4-CCR7+CD45RA+ naive T cells. V and J are TRBV19 and TRBJ2-7; 8 bases align to TRBD2. The CDR3: CASSALADSYEQYF. The DNA for the CDR3 is TGTGCCAGTAGTGCACTAGCGGATTCCTACGAGCAGTACTTC.